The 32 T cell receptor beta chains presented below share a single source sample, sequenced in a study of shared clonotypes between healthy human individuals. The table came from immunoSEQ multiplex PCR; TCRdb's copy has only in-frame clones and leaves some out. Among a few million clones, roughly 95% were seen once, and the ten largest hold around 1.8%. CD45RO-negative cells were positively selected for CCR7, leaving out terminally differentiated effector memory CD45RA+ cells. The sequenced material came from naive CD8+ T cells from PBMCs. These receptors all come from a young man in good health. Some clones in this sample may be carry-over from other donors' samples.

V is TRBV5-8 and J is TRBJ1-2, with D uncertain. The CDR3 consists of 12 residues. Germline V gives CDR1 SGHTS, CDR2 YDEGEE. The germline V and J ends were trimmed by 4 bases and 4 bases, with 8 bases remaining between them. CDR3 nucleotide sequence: TGTGCCAGCAGCCCCGGGTTCTATGGCTACACCTTC. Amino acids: CASSPGFYGYTF.

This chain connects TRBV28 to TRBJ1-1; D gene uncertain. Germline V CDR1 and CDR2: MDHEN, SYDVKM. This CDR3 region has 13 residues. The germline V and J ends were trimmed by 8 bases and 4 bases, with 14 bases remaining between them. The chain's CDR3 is CASRTLGSTEAFF. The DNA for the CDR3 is TGTGCCAGCCGAACTTTGGGATCCACTGAAGCTTTCTTT.

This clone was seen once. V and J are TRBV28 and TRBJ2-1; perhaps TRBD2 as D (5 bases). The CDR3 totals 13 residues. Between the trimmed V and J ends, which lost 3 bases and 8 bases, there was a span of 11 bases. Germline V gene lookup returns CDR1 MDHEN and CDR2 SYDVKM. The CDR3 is CASSFVGADEQFF. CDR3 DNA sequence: TGTGCCAGCAGTTTTGTGGGAGCGGATGAGCAGTTCTTC.

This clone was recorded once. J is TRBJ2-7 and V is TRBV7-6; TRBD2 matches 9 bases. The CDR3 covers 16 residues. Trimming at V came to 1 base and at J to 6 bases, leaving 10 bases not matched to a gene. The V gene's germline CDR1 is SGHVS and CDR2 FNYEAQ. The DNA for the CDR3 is TGTGCCAGCAGCTTAGTCCCTAGCGGGGCGTCGTCCGAGCAGTACTTC. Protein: CASSLVPSGASSEQYF.

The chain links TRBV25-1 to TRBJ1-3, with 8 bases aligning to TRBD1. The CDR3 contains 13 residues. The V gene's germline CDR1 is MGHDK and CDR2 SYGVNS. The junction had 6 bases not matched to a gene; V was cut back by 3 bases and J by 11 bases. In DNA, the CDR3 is TGTGCCAGCAGTGACTACGACAGGGGCCCCATATATTTT. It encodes CASSDYDRGPIYF.

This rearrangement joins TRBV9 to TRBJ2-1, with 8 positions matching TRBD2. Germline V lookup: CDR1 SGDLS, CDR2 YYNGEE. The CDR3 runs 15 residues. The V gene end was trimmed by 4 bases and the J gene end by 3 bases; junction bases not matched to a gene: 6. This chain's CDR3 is CASSPGLALYNEQFF. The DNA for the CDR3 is TGTGCCAGCAGCCCAGGACTAGCTCTCTACAATGAGCAGTTCTTC.

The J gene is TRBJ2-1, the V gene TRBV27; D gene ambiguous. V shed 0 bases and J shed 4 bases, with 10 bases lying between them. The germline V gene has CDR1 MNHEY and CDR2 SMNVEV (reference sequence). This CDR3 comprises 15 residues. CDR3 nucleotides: TGTGCCAGCAGTTTATCGAAAGGACCTTACAATGAGCAGTTCTTC. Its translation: CASSLSKGPYNEQFF.

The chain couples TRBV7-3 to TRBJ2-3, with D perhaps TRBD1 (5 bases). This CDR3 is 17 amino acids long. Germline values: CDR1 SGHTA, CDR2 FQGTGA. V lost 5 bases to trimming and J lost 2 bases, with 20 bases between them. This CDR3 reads CASSPRQLTTSTDTQYF. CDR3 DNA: TGTGCCAGCAGCCCTAGACAGCTGACGACCTCCACAGATACGCAGTATTTT. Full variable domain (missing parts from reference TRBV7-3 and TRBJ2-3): GAGVSQTPSNKVTEKGKYVELRCDPISGHTALYWYRQSLGQGPEFLIYFQGTGAADDSGLPNDRFFAVRPEGSVSTLKIQRTERGDSAVYLCASSPRQLTTSTDTQYFGPGTRLTVL.

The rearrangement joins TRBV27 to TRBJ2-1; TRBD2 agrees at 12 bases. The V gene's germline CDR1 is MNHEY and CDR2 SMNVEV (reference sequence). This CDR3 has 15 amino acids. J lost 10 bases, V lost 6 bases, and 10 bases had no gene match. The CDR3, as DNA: TGTGCCAGCAGGGAACTAGCGGGAGGAGGTGGGGAGCAGTTCTTC. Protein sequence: CASRELAGGGGEQFF.

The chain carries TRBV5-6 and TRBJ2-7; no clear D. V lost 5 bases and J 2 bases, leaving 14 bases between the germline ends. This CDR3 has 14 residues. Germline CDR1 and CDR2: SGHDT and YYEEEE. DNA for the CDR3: TGTGCCAGCAGTAATCCAGGACGCCCCTACGAGCAGTACTTC. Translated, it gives CASSNPGRPYEQYF.

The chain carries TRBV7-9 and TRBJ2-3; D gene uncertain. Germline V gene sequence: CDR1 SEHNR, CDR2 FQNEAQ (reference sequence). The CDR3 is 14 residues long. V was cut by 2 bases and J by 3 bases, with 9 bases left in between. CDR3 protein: CASSLTIGTDTQYF. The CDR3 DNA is TGTGCCAGCAGCTTAACAATCGGAACAGATACGCAGTATTTT.

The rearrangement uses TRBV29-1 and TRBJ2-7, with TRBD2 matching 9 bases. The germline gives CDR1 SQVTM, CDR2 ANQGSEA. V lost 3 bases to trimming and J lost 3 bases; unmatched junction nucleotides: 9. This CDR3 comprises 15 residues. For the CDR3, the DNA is TGCAGCGTTGATGGGCGGGAGGGTGAAGGCTACGAGCAGTACTTC. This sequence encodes CSVDGREGEGYEQYF.

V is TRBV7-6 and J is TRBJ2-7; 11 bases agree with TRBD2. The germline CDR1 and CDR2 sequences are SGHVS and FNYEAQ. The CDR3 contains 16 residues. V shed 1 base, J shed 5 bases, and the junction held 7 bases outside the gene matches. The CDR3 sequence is CASSLVASGRTDEQYF. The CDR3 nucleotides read TGTGCCAGCAGCTTAGTGGCTAGCGGGAGGACAGACGAGCAGTACTTC.

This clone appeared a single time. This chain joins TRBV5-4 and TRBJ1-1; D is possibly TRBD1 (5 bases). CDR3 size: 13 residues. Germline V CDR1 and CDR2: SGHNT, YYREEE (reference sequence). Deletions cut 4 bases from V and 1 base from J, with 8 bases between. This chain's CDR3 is CASSDSPNTEAFF. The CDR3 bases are TGTGCCAGCAGCGACAGCCCGAACACTGAAGCTTTCTTT. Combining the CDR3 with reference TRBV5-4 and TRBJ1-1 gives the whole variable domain ETGVTQSPTHLIKTRGQQVTLRCSSQSGHNTVSWYQQALGQGPQFIFQYYREEENGRGNFPPRFSGLQFPNYSSELNVNALELDDSALYLCASSDSPNTEAFFGQGTRLTVV.

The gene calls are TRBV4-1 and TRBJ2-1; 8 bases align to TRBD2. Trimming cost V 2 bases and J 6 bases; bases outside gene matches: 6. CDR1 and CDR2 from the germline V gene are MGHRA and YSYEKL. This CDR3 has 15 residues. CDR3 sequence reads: CASSQRRTSTNEQFF. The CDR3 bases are TGCGCCAGCAGCCAACGGAGGACTAGCACCAATGAGCAGTTCTTC.

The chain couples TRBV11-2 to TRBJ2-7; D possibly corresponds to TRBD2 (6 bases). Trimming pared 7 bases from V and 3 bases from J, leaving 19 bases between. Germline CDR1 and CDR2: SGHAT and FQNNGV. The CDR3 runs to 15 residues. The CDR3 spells CASKTGLSNLYEQYF. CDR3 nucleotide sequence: TGTGCCAGCAAAACGGGACTCTCAAACCTCTACGAGCAGTACTTC.

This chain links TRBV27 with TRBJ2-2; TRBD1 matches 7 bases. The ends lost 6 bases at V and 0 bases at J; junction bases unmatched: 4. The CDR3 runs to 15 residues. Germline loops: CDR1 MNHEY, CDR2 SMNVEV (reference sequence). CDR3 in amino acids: CASRRQGTNTGELFF. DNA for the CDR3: TGTGCCAGCAGAAGACAGGGAACGAACACCGGGGAGCTGTTTTTT.

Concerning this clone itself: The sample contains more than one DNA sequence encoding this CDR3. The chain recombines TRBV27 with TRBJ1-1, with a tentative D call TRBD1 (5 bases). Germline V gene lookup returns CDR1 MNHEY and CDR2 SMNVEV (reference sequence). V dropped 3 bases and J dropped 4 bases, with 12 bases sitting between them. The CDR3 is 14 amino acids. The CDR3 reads CASSFTGGGTEAFF. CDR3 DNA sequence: TGTGCCAGCAGTTTCACCGGTGGGGGCACTGAAGCTTTCTTT.

CDR3 loop: CASSIFYPSASRKDTQYF. Written as DNA, the CDR3 is TGTGCCAGTAGTATATTTTATCCGTCGGCTAGCAGAAAAGATACGCAGTATTTT. The chain carries TRBV19 and TRBJ2-3; the D gene is possibly TRBD2 (5 bases). This CDR3 is 18 amino acids long. In germline, CDR1 is LNHDA, CDR2 SQIVND (reference sequence). Between the trimmed V and J ends, which lost 2 bases and 5 bases, there was a span of 23 bases.

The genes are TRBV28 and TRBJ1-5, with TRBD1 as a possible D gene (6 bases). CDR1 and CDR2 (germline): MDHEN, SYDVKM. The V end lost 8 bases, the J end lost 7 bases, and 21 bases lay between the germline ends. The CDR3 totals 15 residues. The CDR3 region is CASAPSFHRAQPQHF. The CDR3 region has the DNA TGTGCCAGCGCCCCCTCCTTCCACAGGGCACAGCCCCAGCATTTT.

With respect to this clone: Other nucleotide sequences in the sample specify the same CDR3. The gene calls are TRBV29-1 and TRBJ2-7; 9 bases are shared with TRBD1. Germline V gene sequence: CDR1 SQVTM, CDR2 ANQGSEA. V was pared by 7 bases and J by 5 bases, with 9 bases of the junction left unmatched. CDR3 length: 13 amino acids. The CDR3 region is CSGSGTGLDEQYF. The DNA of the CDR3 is TGCAGCGGGAGTGGGACAGGGCTGGACGAGCAGTACTTC.

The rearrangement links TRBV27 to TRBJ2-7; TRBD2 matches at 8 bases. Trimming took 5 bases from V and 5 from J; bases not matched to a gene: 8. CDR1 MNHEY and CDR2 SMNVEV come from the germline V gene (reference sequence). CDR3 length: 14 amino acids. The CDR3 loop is CASSLRTSRHEQYF. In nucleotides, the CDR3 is TGTGCCAGCAGTCTTCGGACTAGCAGGCACGAGCAGTACTTC.

The CDR3 DNA sequence: TGTGCCAGCAGCTTTGGGCCCGGGACAGTCGAGCAGTACTTC. Protein sequence: CASSFGPGTVEQYF. The chain recombines TRBV11-2 with TRBJ2-7, with 7 bases identical to TRBD1. The V gene end was trimmed by 3 bases and the J gene end by 6 bases; junction bases not matched to a gene: 8. The CDR3 is 14 amino acids. Germline-derived CDR1 and CDR2 are SGHAT and FQNNGV.

The CDR3 DNA reads TGTGCCAGCAGCCGGGGGACGACCTACGAGCAGTACTTC. Amino acids: CASSRGTTYEQYF. The chain has TRBV7-9 and TRBJ2-7; TRBD2 might be the D (6 bases). The V end lost 5 bases, the J end lost 2 bases, and 10 bases lay between the germline ends. Germline V gene sequence: CDR1 SEHNR, CDR2 FQNEAQ (reference sequence). The CDR3 sequence is 13 residues long.

The CDR3 is CSVEAGGLYEQYF. The CDR3 nucleotides are TGCAGCGTTGAAGCGGGAGGGCTCTACGAGCAGTACTTC. This chain joins TRBV29-1 and TRBJ2-7, with TRBD2 matching over 8 bases. J was trimmed by 3 bases and V by 1 base; bases with no gene match: 2. The germline CDR1 and CDR2 sequences are SQVTM and ANQGSEA. The CDR3 spans 13 residues.

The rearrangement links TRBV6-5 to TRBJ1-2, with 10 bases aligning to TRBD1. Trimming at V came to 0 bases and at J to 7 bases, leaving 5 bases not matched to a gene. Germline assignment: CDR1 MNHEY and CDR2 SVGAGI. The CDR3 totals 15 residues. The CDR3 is CASSYSTGGFLGYTF. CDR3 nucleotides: TGTGCCAGCAGTTACTCGACAGGGGGCTTCCTTGGCTACACCTTC.

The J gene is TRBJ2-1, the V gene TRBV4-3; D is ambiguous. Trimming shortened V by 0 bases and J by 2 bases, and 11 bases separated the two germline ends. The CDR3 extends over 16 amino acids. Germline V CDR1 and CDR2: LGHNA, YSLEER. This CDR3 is CASSQDPVNPYNEQFF. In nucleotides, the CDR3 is TGCGCCAGCAGCCAAGATCCGGTGAACCCCTACAATGAGCAGTTCTTC.

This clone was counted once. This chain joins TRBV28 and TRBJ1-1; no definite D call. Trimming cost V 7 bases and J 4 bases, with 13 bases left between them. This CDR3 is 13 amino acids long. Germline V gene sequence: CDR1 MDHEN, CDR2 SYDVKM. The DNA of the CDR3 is TGTGCCAGCACCTTGGGAGTACGCACTGAAGCTTTCTTT. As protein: CASTLGVRTEAFF.

This CDR3 is CASSQGGDPNTGELFF. CDR3 DNA sequence: TGTGCCAGCAGCCAAGGGGGGGACCCGAACACCGGGGAGCTGTTTTTT. The V and J genes are TRBV4-2 and TRBJ2-2, with a possible D match to TRBD2 (6 bases). The germline V gene encodes CDR1 LGHNA and CDR2 YNFKEQ. Trimming pared 1 base from V and 0 bases from J, leaving 9 bases between. The CDR3 length is 16 residues.

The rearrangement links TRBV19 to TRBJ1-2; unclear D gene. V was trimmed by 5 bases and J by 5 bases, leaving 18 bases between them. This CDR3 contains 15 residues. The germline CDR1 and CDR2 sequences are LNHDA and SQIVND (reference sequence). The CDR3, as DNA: TGTGCCAGTAGTGACTGGACCAGCCAAGATTATGGCTACACCTTC. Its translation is CASSDWTSQDYGYTF.

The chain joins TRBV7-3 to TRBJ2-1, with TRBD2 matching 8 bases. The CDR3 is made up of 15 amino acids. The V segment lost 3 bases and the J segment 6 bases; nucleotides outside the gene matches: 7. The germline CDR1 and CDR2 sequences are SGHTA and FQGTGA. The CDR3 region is CASSFVSSGRNEQFF. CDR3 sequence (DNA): TGTGCCAGCAGCTTTGTGTCTAGCGGGCGCAATGAGCAGTTCTTC.

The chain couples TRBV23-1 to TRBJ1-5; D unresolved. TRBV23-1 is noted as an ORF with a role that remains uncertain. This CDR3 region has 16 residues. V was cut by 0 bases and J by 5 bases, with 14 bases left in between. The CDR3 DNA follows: TGCGCCAGCAGTCAATCAGCGAGAACCGTCCATCAGCCCCAGCATTTT. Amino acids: CASSQSARTVHQPQHF.